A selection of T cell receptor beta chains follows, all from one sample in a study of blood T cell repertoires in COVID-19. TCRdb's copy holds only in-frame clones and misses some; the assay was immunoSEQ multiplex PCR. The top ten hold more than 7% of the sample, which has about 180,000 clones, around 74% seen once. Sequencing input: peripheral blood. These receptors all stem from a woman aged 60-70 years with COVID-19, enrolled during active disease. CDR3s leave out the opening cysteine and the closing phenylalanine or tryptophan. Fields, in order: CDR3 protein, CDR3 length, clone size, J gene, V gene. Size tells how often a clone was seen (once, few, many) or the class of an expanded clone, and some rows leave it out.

CDR3aa: ASSLETAVGANVLT; len: 14; abundance: -; j_gene: TRBJ2-6; v_gene: TRBV11-2
CDR3aa: ASSERAPAGESPLH; len: 14; abundance: -; j_gene: TRBJ1-6; v_gene: TRBV2
CDR3aa: ASNREPTDTQY; len: 11; abundance: few; j_gene: TRBJ2-3; v_gene: TRBV9
CDR3aa: ASSLSQVWTGPNTGELF; len: 17; abundance: -; j_gene: TRBJ2-2; v_gene: TRBV27
CDR3aa: SRLGGETQY; len: 9; abundance: -; j_gene: TRBJ2-5; v_gene: TRBV20-1
CDR3aa: ASSYELGTARYGYT; len: 14; abundance: -; j_gene: TRBJ1-2; v_gene: TRBV19
CDR3aa: ASRPESTGELF; len: 11; abundance: -; j_gene: TRBJ2-2; v_gene: TRBV12-3/TRBV12-4
CDR3aa: ASSLDRVKGYGYT; len: 13; abundance: -; j_gene: TRBJ1-2; v_gene: TRBV11-2
CDR3aa: ASSYVATGFSGELF; len: 14; abundance: -; j_gene: TRBJ2-2; v_gene: TRBV5-1
CDR3aa: ASSTGLAGTGYTGELF; len: 16; abundance: -; j_gene: TRBJ2-2; v_gene: TRBV5-1
CDR3aa: ASSLGQAGNNSPLH; len: 14; abundance: -; j_gene: TRBJ1-6; v_gene: TRBV3-1/TRBV3-2
CDR3aa: ASTEGGGPKIVTEAF; len: 15; abundance: few; j_gene: TRBJ1-1; v_gene: TRBV10-2
CDR3aa: ASSKSSVATQY; len: 11; abundance: -; j_gene: TRBJ2-3; v_gene: TRBV21-1
CDR3aa: ASLGGSSGNTIY; len: 12; abundance: -; j_gene: TRBJ1-3; v_gene: TRBV28
CDR3aa: ASSAQGFYYGYT; len: 12; abundance: -; j_gene: TRBJ1-2; v_gene: TRBV9
CDR3aa: ASSQDLAGGREQY; len: 13; abundance: -; j_gene: TRBJ2-7; v_gene: TRBV3-1/TRBV3-2
CDR3aa: ASRGQLPSTQY; len: 11; abundance: -; j_gene: TRBJ2-3; v_gene: TRBV6-5
CDR3aa: ASSLGAGGGSYNEQF; len: 15; abundance: -; j_gene: TRBJ2-1; v_gene: TRBV5-4
CDR3aa: ASSWGLAGDTQY; len: 12; abundance: -; j_gene: TRBJ2-3; v_gene: TRBV7-3
CDR3aa: ASSLGIAGLETQY; len: 13; abundance: -; j_gene: TRBJ2-5; v_gene: TRBV7-6
CDR3aa: ASSQEIGANVLT; len: 12; abundance: -; j_gene: TRBJ2-6; v_gene: TRBV4-3
CDR3aa: ASSSDQPQH; len: 9; abundance: -; j_gene: TRBJ1-5; v_gene: TRBV5-1
CDR3aa: AISEGLAVPNEQF; len: 13; abundance: -; j_gene: TRBJ2-1; v_gene: TRBV10-3
CDR3aa: ASRGLGQGPYEQY; len: 13; abundance: -; j_gene: TRBJ2-7; v_gene: TRBV6-6
CDR3aa: ASSHTGYTGELF; len: 12; abundance: -; j_gene: TRBJ2-2; v_gene: TRBV27
CDR3aa: ASSPIRSSYNEQF; len: 13; abundance: -; j_gene: TRBJ2-1; v_gene: TRBV11-2
CDR3aa: ASRLAATYEQY; len: 11; abundance: -; j_gene: TRBJ2-7; v_gene: TRBV6-6
CDR3aa: ASSLRFVRGYT; len: 11; abundance: few; j_gene: TRBJ1-2; v_gene: TRBV3-1/TRBV3-2
CDR3aa: ASSLDFPGTSGNTIY; len: 15; abundance: -; j_gene: TRBJ1-3; v_gene: TRBV11-2
CDR3aa: ASSPEISGQTRMDTQY; len: 16; abundance: -; j_gene: TRBJ2-3; v_gene: TRBV18
CDR3aa: ASSSLGGNTEAF; len: 12; abundance: -; j_gene: TRBJ1-1; v_gene: TRBV6-2/TRBV6-3
CDR3aa: ASSLSGQETQY; len: 11; abundance: -; j_gene: TRBJ2-5; v_gene: TRBV12-3/TRBV12-4
CDR3aa: ASSKLAGSIGVGTDTQY; len: 17; abundance: once; j_gene: TRBJ2-3; v_gene: TRBV28
CDR3aa: ASSQDHRATNEKLF; len: 14; abundance: -; j_gene: TRBJ1-4; v_gene: TRBV3-1/TRBV3-2
CDR3aa: ASTRGSRDTQY; len: 11; abundance: -; j_gene: TRBJ2-3; v_gene: TRBV6-5
CDR3aa: ASSSGGASGNTIY; len: 13; abundance: -; j_gene: TRBJ1-3; v_gene: TRBV5-4
CDR3aa: ASSFQPGTGSYEQY; len: 14; abundance: -; j_gene: TRBJ2-7; v_gene: TRBV7-6
CDR3aa: ASSSDRYSGNTIY; len: 13; abundance: -; j_gene: TRBJ1-3; v_gene: TRBV7-6
CDR3aa: ASSPETGAFFEQY; len: 13; abundance: -; j_gene: TRBJ2-7; v_gene: TRBV28
CDR3aa: ASSFREGRETQY; len: 12; abundance: -; j_gene: TRBJ2-5; v_gene: TRBV9
CDR3aa: ASSLGQYYGYT; len: 11; abundance: -; j_gene: TRBJ1-2; v_gene: TRBV7-9
CDR3aa: ASSWTSGGNTGELF; len: 14; abundance: -; j_gene: TRBJ2-2; v_gene: TRBV7-2
CDR3aa: ASSLVPGANEQF; len: 12; abundance: once; j_gene: TRBJ2-1; v_gene: TRBV5-1
CDR3aa: ASSMWTGGTYNEQF; len: 14; abundance: once; j_gene: TRBJ2-1; v_gene: TRBV5-6
CDR3aa: SASRGLALSTDTQY; len: 14; abundance: -; j_gene: TRBJ2-3; v_gene: TRBV20-1
CDR3aa: ASSLDSRGADTQY; len: 13; abundance: -; j_gene: TRBJ2-3; v_gene: TRBV11-2
CDR3aa: ASSSSRRGETQY; len: 12; abundance: -; j_gene: TRBJ2-5; v_gene: TRBV7-2
CDR3aa: ASKDAGSNQPQH; len: 12; abundance: -; j_gene: TRBJ1-5; v_gene: TRBV6-5
CDR3aa: ASSQESGTFSYNEQF; len: 15; abundance: -; j_gene: TRBJ2-1; v_gene: TRBV4-2
CDR3aa: ASSQGGASNQPQH; len: 13; abundance: -; j_gene: TRBJ1-5; v_gene: TRBV4-1
CDR3aa: AISGMGRGPVYEQY; len: 14; abundance: many; j_gene: TRBJ2-7; v_gene: TRBV10-3
CDR3aa: ASSSARSNEQF; len: 11; abundance: -; j_gene: TRBJ2-1; v_gene: TRBV9
CDR3aa: ASRSDRGSYEQY; len: 12; abundance: -; j_gene: TRBJ2-7; v_gene: TRBV5-4
CDR3aa: ASSPRWGRNEQF; len: 12; abundance: -; j_gene: TRBJ2-1; v_gene: TRBV11-1
CDR3aa: AWSPGTHGGYT; len: 11; abundance: -; j_gene: TRBJ1-2; v_gene: TRBV30